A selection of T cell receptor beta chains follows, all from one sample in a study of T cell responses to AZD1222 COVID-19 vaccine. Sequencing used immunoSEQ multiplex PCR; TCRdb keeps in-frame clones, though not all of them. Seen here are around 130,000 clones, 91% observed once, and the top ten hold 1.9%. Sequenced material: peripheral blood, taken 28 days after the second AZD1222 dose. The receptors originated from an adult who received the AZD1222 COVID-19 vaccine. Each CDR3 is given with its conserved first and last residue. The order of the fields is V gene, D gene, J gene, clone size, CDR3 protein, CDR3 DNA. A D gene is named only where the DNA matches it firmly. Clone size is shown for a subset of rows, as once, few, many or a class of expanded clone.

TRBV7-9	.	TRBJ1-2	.	CASSLARTKHYGYTF	TGTGCCAGCAGCTTAGCCCGGACAAAACACTATGGCTACACCTTC
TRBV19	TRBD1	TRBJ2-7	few	CASSRQGISSYEQYF	TGTGCCAGTAGTAGACAGGGGATTAGCTCCTACGAGCAGTACTTC
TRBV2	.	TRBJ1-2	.	CASSPRTVSTF	TGTGCCAGCAGCCCTAGGACAGTAAGCACCTTC
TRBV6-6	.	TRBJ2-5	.	CASSYPGQIETQYF	TGTGCCAGCAGTTACCCCGGACAGATCGAGACCCAGTACTTC
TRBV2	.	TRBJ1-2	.	CASSENAQQNTF	TGTGCCAGCAGTGAAAACGCTCAACAAAACACCTTC
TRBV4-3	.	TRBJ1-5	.	CASSQDMGGEGQPQHF	TGCGCCAGCAGCCAAGATATGGGGGGGGAGGGTCAGCCCCAGCATTTT
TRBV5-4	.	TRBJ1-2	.	CASGEGLGGYTF	TGTGCCAGCGGAGAGGGCCTTGGAGGCTACACCTTC
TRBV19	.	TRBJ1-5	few	CASTKLGNQPQHF	TGTGCCAGTACCAAGTTGGGGAATCAGCCCCAGCATTTT
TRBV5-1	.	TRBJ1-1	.	CASSVTGLTEAFF	TGCGCCAGCAGCGTAACGGGCCTCACTGAAGCTTTCTTT
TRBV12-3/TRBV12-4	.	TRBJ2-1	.	CASSRNNEQFF	TGTGCCAGCAGCCGCAACAATGAGCAGTTCTTC
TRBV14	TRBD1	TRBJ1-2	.	CASSQSGQAHYGYTF	TGTGCCAGCAGCCAAAGTGGACAGGCGCACTATGGCTACACCTTC
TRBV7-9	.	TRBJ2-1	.	CASLRGPNEQFF	TGTGCCAGCTTGAGGGGTCCAAATGAGCAGTTCTTC
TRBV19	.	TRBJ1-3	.	CASVDRLLGNTIYF	TGTGCCAGTGTCGACAGGCTTCTTGGAAACACCATATATTTT
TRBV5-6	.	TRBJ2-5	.	CASSSQGPDPKKYF	TGTGCCAGCAGCTCCCAGGGCCCAGATCCCAAAAAATACTTC
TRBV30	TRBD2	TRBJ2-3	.	CAWSGAGASDTQYF	TGTGCCTGGAGCGGGGCGGGAGCCTCAGATACGCAGTATTTT
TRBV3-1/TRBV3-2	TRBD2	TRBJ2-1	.	CASSHRMGLAGGNEQFF	TGTGCCAGCAGCCATCGGATGGGACTAGCGGGGGGCAATGAGCAGTTCTTC
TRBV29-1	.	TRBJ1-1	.	CSVWGEGGAIATEAFF	TGCAGCGTTTGGGGGGAAGGGGGGGCTATTGCCACTGAAGCTTTCTTT
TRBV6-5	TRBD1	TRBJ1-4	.	CASSSGTANEKLFF	TGTGCCAGCAGTTCCGGGACAGCTAATGAAAAACTGTTTTTT
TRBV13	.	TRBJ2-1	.	CASSPNYEQFF	TGTGCCAGCAGCCCGAACTATGAGCAGTTCTTC
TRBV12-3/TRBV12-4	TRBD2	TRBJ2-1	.	CASSGGAYNEQFF	TGTGCCAGTAGCGGGGGGGCCTACAATGAGCAGTTCTTC
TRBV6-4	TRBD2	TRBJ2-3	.	CASSDGTSGRARDTQYF	TGTGCCAGCAGTGACGGAACTAGCGGGAGGGCCAGGGATACGCAGTATTTT
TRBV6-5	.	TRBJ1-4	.	CASSPEGQNEKLFF	TGTGCCAGCAGTCCCGAGGGGCAGAATGAAAAACTGTTTTTT
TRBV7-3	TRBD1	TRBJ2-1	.	CASSLTGRGIYNEQFF	TGTGCCAGCAGCTTAACTGGCAGGGGGATCTACAATGAGCAGTTCTTC
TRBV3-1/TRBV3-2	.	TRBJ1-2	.	CASSQGSKVAAYGYTF	TGTGCCAGCAGCCAAGGTTCAAAGGTGGCAGCCTATGGCTACACCTTC
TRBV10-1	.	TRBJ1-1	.	CASSASGGGWTEAFF	TGCGCCAGCAGCGCCTCGGGGGGAGGCTGGACTGAAGCTTTCTTT
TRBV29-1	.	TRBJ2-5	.	CSVAPVAEETQYF	TGCAGCGTCGCCCCGGTAGCGGAAGAGACCCAGTACTTC
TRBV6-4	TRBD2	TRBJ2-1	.	CASSEIGASGGEYNEQFF	TGCGCCAGCAGTGAGATCGGGGCTAGCGGGGGGGAGTACAATGAGCAGTTCTTC
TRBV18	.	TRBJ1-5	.	CASSPPAGSSNQPQHF	TGTGCCAGCTCACCACCGGCGGGGAGTAGCAATCAGCCCCAGCATTTT
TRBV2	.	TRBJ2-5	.	CASGGRSTEQETQYF	TGTGCCAGCGGGGGACGGAGCACAGAACAAGAGACCCAGTACTTC
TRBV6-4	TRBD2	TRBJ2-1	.	CASSDGETSDRNEQFF	TGTGCCAGCAGTGACGGTGAGACTAGCGATAGGAATGAGCAGTTCTTC
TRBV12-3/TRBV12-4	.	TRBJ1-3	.	CASSPPEGNTIYF	TGTGCCAGCAGTCCCCCGGAAGGAAACACCATATATTTT
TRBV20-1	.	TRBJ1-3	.	CSASRVGNTIYF	TGCAGTGCTAGTAGGGTTGGAAACACCATATATTTT
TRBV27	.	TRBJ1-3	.	CASSAHSGGNTIYF	TGTGCCAGCAGTGCCCATTCGGGTGGAAACACCATATATTTT
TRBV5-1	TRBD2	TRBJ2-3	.	CASSPPGLASVFDTQYF	TGCGCCAGCAGCCCACCGGGACTAGCGTCGGTGTTTGATACGCAGTATTTT
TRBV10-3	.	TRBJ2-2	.	CAISKAPGARTGELFF	TGTGCCATCAGCAAGGCCCCAGGGGCGCGCACCGGGGAGCTGTTTTTT
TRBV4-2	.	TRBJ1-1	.	CASSQGRFAEAFF	TGTGCCAGCAGCCAGGGGAGATTCGCTGAAGCTTTCTTT